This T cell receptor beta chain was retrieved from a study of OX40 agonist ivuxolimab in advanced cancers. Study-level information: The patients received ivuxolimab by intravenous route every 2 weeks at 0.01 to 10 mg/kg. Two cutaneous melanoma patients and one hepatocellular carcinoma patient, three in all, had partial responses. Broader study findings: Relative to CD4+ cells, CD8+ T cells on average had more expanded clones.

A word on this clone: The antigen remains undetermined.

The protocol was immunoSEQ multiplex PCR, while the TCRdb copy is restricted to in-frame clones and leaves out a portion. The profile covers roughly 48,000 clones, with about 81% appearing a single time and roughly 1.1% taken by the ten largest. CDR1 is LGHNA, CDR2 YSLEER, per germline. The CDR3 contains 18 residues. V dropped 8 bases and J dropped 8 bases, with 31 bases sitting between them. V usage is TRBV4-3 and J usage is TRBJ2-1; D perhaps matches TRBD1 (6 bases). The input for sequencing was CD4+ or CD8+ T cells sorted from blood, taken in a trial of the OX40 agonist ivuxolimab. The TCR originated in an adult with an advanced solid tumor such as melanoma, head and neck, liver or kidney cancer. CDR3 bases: TGCGCCAGCTCCTGGGTGGATCGCAGGGCAATGGGACAACATGAGCAGTTCTTC. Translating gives CASSWVDRRAMGQHEQFF.